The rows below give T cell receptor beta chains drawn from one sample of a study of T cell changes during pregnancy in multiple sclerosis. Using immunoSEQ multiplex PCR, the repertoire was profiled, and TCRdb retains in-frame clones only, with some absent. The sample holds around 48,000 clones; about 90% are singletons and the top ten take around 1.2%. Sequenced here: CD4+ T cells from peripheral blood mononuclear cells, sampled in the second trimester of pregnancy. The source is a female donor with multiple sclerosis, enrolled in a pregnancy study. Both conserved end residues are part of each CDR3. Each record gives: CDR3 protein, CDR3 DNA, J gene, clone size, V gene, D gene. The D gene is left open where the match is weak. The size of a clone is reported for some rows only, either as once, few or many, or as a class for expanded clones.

CASSYSGTYNEQFF | TGTGCCAGCAGTTACTCCGGTACCTACAATGAGCAGTTCTTC | TRBJ2-1 | NA | TRBV6-5 | NA
CASSARRGDEQFF | TGCGCCAGCAGCGCCCGGAGGGGCGATGAGCAGTTCTTC | TRBJ2-1 | once | TRBV4-3 | NA
CASSPGGRINEKLFF | TGCGCCAGCAGCCCTGGGGGGAGGATTAATGAAAAACTGTTTTTT | TRBJ1-4 | NA | TRBV5-1 | NA
CASSLDGFRENYGYTF | TGCGCCAGCAGCCTCGATGGGTTCAGGGAAAACTATGGCTACACCTTC | TRBJ1-2 | NA | TRBV4-1 | NA
CASSPELAKAEQFF | TGTGCCAGCAGCCCCGAACTAGCAAAGGCTGAGCAGTTCTTC | TRBJ2-1 | NA | TRBV11-2 | NA
CAYGQVGGYTF | TGTGCCTACGGACAGGTCGGTGGCTACACCTTC | TRBJ1-2 | NA | TRBV30 | TRBD1
CASSLAGDTGELFF | TGCGCCAGCAGCCTGGCAGGGGACACCGGGGAGCTGTTTTTT | TRBJ2-2 | once | TRBV4-1 | NA
CASSLALHTGELFF | TGCGCCAGCAGCTTGGCTCTACACACCGGGGAGCTGTTTTTT | TRBJ2-2 | NA | TRBV5-1 | NA
CASISLAGIGPGTDTQYF | TGTGCCAGCATTTCCCTAGCGGGCATAGGGCCTGGCACAGATACGCAGTATTTT | TRBJ2-3 | NA | TRBV28 | TRBD2
CASSLARRDTEAFF | TGTGCCAGCAGCTTGGCCAGGAGGGACACTGAAGCTTTCTTT | TRBJ1-1 | NA | TRBV5-5 | NA
CASSPQGGSYEQYF | TGTGCCAGCAGTCCACAGGGGGGATCCTACGAGCAGTACTTC | TRBJ2-7 | once | TRBV27 | TRBD1
CASSLDLAGWQETQYF | TGCGCCAGCAGCTTGGATCTAGCGGGATGGCAAGAGACCCAGTACTTC | TRBJ2-5 | once | TRBV5-1 | TRBD2
CASSPGGRNTGELFF | TGTGCCAGCTCCCCAGGAGGGAGAAACACCGGGGAGCTGTTTTTT | TRBJ2-2 | many | TRBV18 | NA
CASSFGSGGAYEQYF | TGTGCCAGCTCATTCGGGTCGGGGGGGGCCTACGAGCAGTACTTC | TRBJ2-7 | NA | TRBV18 | TRBD2
CASSLDRDRGYF | TGTGCCAGCAGTCTTGACCGGGACAGGGGATACTTC | TRBJ2-7 | few | TRBV2 | TRBD1
CSVGLAGGQETQYF | TGCAGCGTTGGGCTGGCGGGGGGCCAAGAGACCCAGTACTTC | TRBJ2-5 | NA | TRBV29-1 | TRBD2
CASSVETVTGELFF | TGTGCCAGCAGCGTAGAGACTGTCACCGGGGAGCTGTTTTTT | TRBJ2-2 | NA | TRBV9 | NA
CASTIPGENQPQHF | TGTGCCAGTACCATCCCAGGGGAGAATCAGCCCCAGCATTTT | TRBJ1-5 | few | TRBV19 | NA
CASSVDFTVDNEQFF | TGTGCCAGCAGCGTAGACTTCACGGTCGATAATGAGCAGTTCTTC | TRBJ2-1 | once | TRBV9 | NA
CASSLPSGNYNEQFF | TGCGCCAGCAGCTTGCCTAGCGGTAACTACAATGAGCAGTTCTTC | TRBJ2-1 | once | TRBV5-1 | TRBD2
CASGPIPGQETYEQYF | TGTGCTAGTGGGCCAATTCCGGGACAGGAAACCTACGAGCAGTACTTC | TRBJ2-7 | NA | TRBV12-5 | TRBD1
CASSSPGQGYTGELFF | TGTGCCAGCAGTTCGCCGGGACAGGGATACACCGGGGAGCTGTTTTTT | TRBJ2-2 | NA | TRBV28 | TRBD1
CASSERPGGTEAFF | TGTGCCAGCAGTGAACGCCCGGGAGGCACTGAAGCTTTCTTT | TRBJ1-1 | NA | TRBV2 | NA
CASSGTSRNTGELFF | TGTGCCAGCAGTGGGACTAGCAGAAACACCGGGGAGCTGTTTTTT | TRBJ2-2 | NA | TRBV2 | TRBD2
CASNLRQGSGELFF | TGTGCCAGTAACCTCCGACAGGGGTCCGGGGAGCTGTTTTTT | TRBJ2-2 | NA | TRBV27 | TRBD1
CASRSDSSISYNEQFF | TGTGCCAGCAGATCTGACAGTAGCATCTCCTACAATGAGCAGTTCTTC | TRBJ2-1 | NA | TRBV28 | NA
CASRRSGELFF | TGTGCCAGCAGGAGAAGTGGGGAGCTGTTTTTT | TRBJ2-2 | once | TRBV27 | NA
CASSYGGFNQPQHF | TGTGCCAGCAGTTACGGCGGCTTTAATCAGCCCCAGCATTTT | TRBJ1-5 | NA | TRBV6-5 | NA